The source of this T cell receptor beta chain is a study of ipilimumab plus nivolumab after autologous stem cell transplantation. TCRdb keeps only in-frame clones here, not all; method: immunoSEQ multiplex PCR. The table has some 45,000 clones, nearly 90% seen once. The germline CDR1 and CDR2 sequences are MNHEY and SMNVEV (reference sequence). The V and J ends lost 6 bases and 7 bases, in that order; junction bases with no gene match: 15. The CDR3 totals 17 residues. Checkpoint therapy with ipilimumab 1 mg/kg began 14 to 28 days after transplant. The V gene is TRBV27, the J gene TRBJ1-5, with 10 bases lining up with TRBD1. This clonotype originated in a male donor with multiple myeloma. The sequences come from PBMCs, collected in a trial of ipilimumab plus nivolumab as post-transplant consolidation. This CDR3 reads CASRTLSGTGVGQPQHF. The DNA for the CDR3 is TGTGCCAGCAGGACTCTCTCCGGGACAGGGGTGGGACAGCCCCAGCATTTT.